This T cell receptor (beta chain) was profiled in a study of blood T cells in healthy people across ages. A second PCR, run for about 7 to 11 cycles, used a sample-barcoded 5' primer plus a J-beta primer mix. TCRdb re-analysed the 5' RACE reads in MiXCR, keeping a single row per CDR3 protein. This sample carries approximately 760,000 distinct CDR3 sequences, 25% of them seen once, and the ten largest clones take roughly a tenth. Study observations and caveats: CMV status of donors was unknown, possibly confounding expanded clonotype changes.

Remarks on this clonotype: The antigen is undetermined.

These data also formed part of another study, on T cells of mothers and their children.

Sequencing was performed on blood. The sequence was obtained from a boy younger than 18 in good health.

The DNA of the CDR3 is TGTGCCAGCAGCTTAGACCTCCTGACCGTCGTTTATGGCTACACCTTC. Translating it yields CASSLDLLTVVYGYTF. The rearrangement links TRBV7-9 to TRBJ1-2; no reliable D call. The V end lost 1 base, the J end lost 5 bases, and 17 bases lay between the germline ends. This CDR3 contains 16 residues. Germline loops: CDR1 SEHNR, CDR2 FQNEAQ (reference sequence). The complete variable domain, with remaining parts taken from reference TRBV7-9 and TRBJ1-2, reads DTGVSQNPRHKITKRGQNVTFRCDPISEHNRLYWYRQTLGQGPEFLTYFQNEAQLEKSRLLSDRFSAERPKGSFSTLEIQRTEQGDSAMYLCASSLDLLTVVYGYTFGSGTRLTVV.